Below are 30 T cell receptor beta chains sequenced from a single sample in a study of blood T cell repertoires in COVID-19. The data were produced by immunoSEQ multiplex PCR, yet TCRdb's version contains in-frame clones alone and is incomplete. The sample carries fewer than 35,000 clones, about 91% recorded once. The source material was peripheral blood. The source is a man at least 80 years old with acute or convalescent COVID-19.

The J gene is TRBJ1-2, the V gene TRBV27; D is unclear. CDR1 MNHEY and CDR2 SMNVEV come from the germline V gene (reference sequence). The germline V and J ends were trimmed by 7 bases and 2 bases, with 11 bases remaining between them. There are 13 residues in the CDR3. The CDR3, as DNA: TGTGCCAGCATTCAAAAGCGAAACTATGGCTACACCTTC. Translating gives CASIQKRNYGYTF.

The chain carries TRBV5-6 and TRBJ2-1; the match to TRBD2 covers 8 bases. J gave up 9 bases and V 1 base, and 6 bases lay outside the gene matches. The V gene's germline CDR1 is SGHDT and CDR2 YYEEEE. The CDR3 length is 14 residues. This CDR3 is CASSLPGLASEQFF. The CDR3 DNA follows: TGTGCCAGCAGCTTGCCAGGACTAGCCAGTGAGCAGTTCTTC.

The chain recombines TRBV6-5 with TRBJ1-3; no definite D call. V lost 6 bases, J lost 0 bases, and 12 bases lay in between. CDR1 and CDR2 from the germline V gene are MNHEY and SVGAGI. This CDR3 is built from 15 residues. CDR3 in amino acids: CASSQTRPSGNTIYF. DNA for the CDR3: TGTGCCAGCAGCCAGACGAGGCCCTCTGGAAACACCATATATTTT.

The chain couples TRBV18 to TRBJ1-1; 7 nucleotides line up with TRBD1. The CDR3 contains 15 residues. Germline V CDR1 and CDR2: KGHSH, LQKENI. The ends lost 6 bases at V and 3 bases at J; junction bases unmatched: 10. The DNA of the CDR3 is TGTGCCAGCTCGAATCACAGGGGATTGGACACTGAAGCTTTCTTT. Protein product: CASSNHRGLDTEAFF.

The chain employs TRBV6-5 and TRBJ1-6, with D uncertain. The germline V and J ends were trimmed by 5 bases and 7 bases, with 15 bases remaining between them. This CDR3 contains 15 residues. Germline V CDR1 and CDR2: MNHEY, SVGAGI. Here the CDR3 reads CASSTLGAGNSPLHF. The CDR3 DNA sequence: TGTGCCAGCAGTACTCTGGGAGCGGGGAATTCACCCCTCCACTTT.

The chain has TRBV10-2 and TRBJ2-3, with D maybe TRBD2 (5 bases). V gave up 10 bases and J gave up 2 bases, with 13 bases separating them. The CDR3 runs 13 residues. In germline, CDR1 is WSHSY, CDR2 SAAADI. CDR3 nucleotide sequence: TGCGCCACCCTGGACTGGGACACAGATACGCAGTATTTT. Translation: CATLDWDTDTQYF.

V usage is TRBV4-1 and J usage is TRBJ1-4; a possible D gene is TRBD1 (5 bases). Trimming removed 2 bases at V and 8 bases at J, with 24 bases between. The CDR3 sequence is 18 residues long. Per the germline V gene, CDR1 is MGHRA and CDR2 is YSYEKL. The CDR3 loop reads CASSQLVKHGGRVEKLFF. The CDR3 nucleotides read TGCGCCAGCAGCCAATTAGTCAAGCACGGGGGTCGCGTAGAAAAACTGTTTTTT.

This rearrangement joins TRBV30 to TRBJ1-1; 9 positions agree with TRBD1. The germline V gene has CDR1 GTSNPN and CDR2 SVGIG (reference sequence). CDR3 length: 11 residues. The trim removed 3 bases at V and 11 bases at J, leaving 4 bases unmatched. CDR3 sequence reads: CAWRRGTGAFF. Written as DNA, the CDR3 is TGTGCCTGGAGAAGGGGGACAGGGGCTTTCTTT.

The chain employs TRBV16 and TRBJ1-1; D remains unclear. The germline CDR1 and CDR2 sequences are KGHSY and FQNENV. The CDR3 is 14 residues long. Trimming stripped 2 bases from V and 6 bases from J, with 13 bases between. DNA for the CDR3: TGTGCCAGCAGCCAAGATGGAGGGAGGGCTGAAGCTTTCTTT. It encodes CASSQDGGRAEAFF.

The chain has TRBV6-1 and TRBJ1-1; no firm D call. CDR1 is MNHNS and CDR2 is SASEGT in the germline V gene. CDR3 length: 17 residues. Between the trimmed V and J ends, which lost 2 bases and 1 base, there was a span of 17 bases. CDR3 in amino acids: CASSESWVTVGNTEAFF. In nucleotides, the CDR3 is TGTGCCAGCAGTGAAAGTTGGGTAACAGTGGGGAACACTGAAGCTTTCTTT.

The chain carries TRBV29-1 and TRBJ2-3, with D maybe TRBD2 (6 bases). CDR1 is SQVTM and CDR2 is ANQGSEA in the germline V gene. The CDR3 extends over 14 amino acids. Trimming pared 7 bases from V and 1 base from J, leaving 15 bases between. In DNA form, the CDR3 reads TGCAGCGCCCTGGCGGGGACCCGCACAGATACGCAGTATTTT. Translated, it gives CSALAGTRTDTQYF.

The chain recombines TRBV27 with TRBJ2-7; D unresolved. Trimming removed 0 bases from V and 3 bases from J, with 6 bases in between. CDR1 MNHEY and CDR2 SMNVEV come from the germline V gene (reference sequence). The CDR3 totals 13 residues. The CDR3 bases are TGTGCCAGCAGTTTATCGGTCGGCTACGAGCAGTACTTC. Amino acid sequence: CASSLSVGYEQYF.

The chain uses TRBV6-5 and TRBJ2-5; possibly TRBD2 for D (6 bases). The CDR3 extends over 15 amino acids. V lost 6 bases, J lost 2 bases, and 16 bases lay in between. CDR1 and CDR2 (germline): MNHEY, SVGAGI. The CDR3 sequence: CASRPRKTRQETQYF. The CDR3 DNA reads TGTGCCAGCAGACCTAGAAAGACTAGGCAAGAGACCCAGTACTTC.

The chain couples TRBV5-1 to TRBJ2-2; 13 bases are a match to TRBD2. The length of the CDR3 is 16 residues. Germline loops: CDR1 SGHRS, CDR2 YFSETQ. The V segment lost 3 bases and the J segment 8 bases; nucleotides outside the gene matches: 7. The CDR3: CASSSGLAGAGGELFF. The DNA of the CDR3 is TGCGCCAGCAGCTCTGGACTAGCGGGAGCGGGAGGGGAGCTGTTTTTT.

This clone was seen a few times. The chain has TRBV23-1 and TRBJ2-2; 8 bases agree with TRBD1. TRBV23-1 is known as an ORF, though its function is uncertain. V dropped 3 bases and J dropped 6; count of bases not matched to a gene: 6. This CDR3 is built from 15 residues. The DNA for the CDR3 is TGCGCCAGCAGTCATGAGACAGGGGTTGCCGGGGAGCTGTTTTTT. Translation gives CASSHETGVAGELFF.

The gene calls are TRBV6-5 and TRBJ2-5; perhaps TRBD2 as D (6 bases). The CDR3 length is 14 residues. Per the germline V gene, CDR1 is MNHEY and CDR2 is SVGAGI. Trimming removed 6 bases from V and 5 bases from J, with 16 bases in between. As DNA, the CDR3 is TGTGCCAGCAGCAGACGGGACTGGCGGGAGACCCAGTACTTC. Translated, it gives CASSRRDWRETQYF.

The chain combines TRBV4-1 with TRBJ2-5; the D gene is possibly TRBD1 (5 bases). CDR3 length: 16 residues. V shed 0 bases and J shed 6 bases, with 17 bases lying between them. Germline V gives CDR1 MGHRA, CDR2 YSYEKL. DNA of the CDR3: TGCGCCAGCAGCCAAGAGGCGACAGAAGGCCCGAAGACCCAGTACTTC. As protein: CASSQEATEGPKTQYF.

V and J are TRBV5-8 and TRBJ1-5; D is possibly TRBD1 (6 bases). The V end lost 4 bases, the J end lost 9 bases, and 14 bases lay between the germline ends. From germline, CDR1 is SGHTS and CDR2 YDEGEE. The CDR3 totals 13 residues. The CDR3 nucleotides read TGTGCCAGCAGCCCTACCAGGGGATGGCCCCAGCATTTT. Translating it yields CASSPTRGWPQHF.

J is TRBJ2-1 and V is TRBV18; perhaps TRBD1 as D (6 bases). This CDR3 contains 15 residues. The germline gives CDR1 KGHSH, CDR2 LQKENI. Trimming shortened V by 4 bases and J by 12 bases, and 22 bases separated the two germline ends. For the CDR3, the DNA is TGTGCCAGCTCACTCAACAGGTACAGGGCATTCCGGCAGTTCTTC. It specifies CASSLNRYRAFRQFF.

This rearrangement joins TRBV5-6 to TRBJ2-3, with 9 bases aligning to TRBD2. Trimming cost V 6 bases and J 2 bases; bases outside gene matches: 7. Germline V lookup: CDR1 SGHDT, CDR2 YYEEEE. The length of the CDR3 is 15 residues. In DNA form, the CDR3 reads TGTGCCAGCATCCCAGCGGGAGGTCCCACAGATACGCAGTATTTT. Translating gives CASIPAGGPTDTQYF.

The chain links TRBV9 to TRBJ2-2; a possible D gene is TRBD1 (6 bases). The CDR3 consists of 14 residues. From germline, CDR1 is SGDLS and CDR2 YYNGEE. Trimming removed 2 bases at V and 6 bases at J, with 11 bases between. The CDR3 DNA reads TGTGCCAGCAGCGTCGACACAGGGTCCGGGGAGCTGTTTTTT. Translated, it gives CASSVDTGSGELFF. The whole variable domain, filled in from reference TRBV9 and TRBJ2-2, reads DSGVTQTPKHLITATGQRVTLRCSPRSGDLSVYWYQQSLDQGLQFLIQYYNGEERAKGNILERFSAQQFPDLHSELNLSSLELGDSALYFCASSVDTGSGELFFGEGSRLTVL.

The gene calls are TRBV6-6 and TRBJ1-1; D uncertain. CDR3 length equals 14 residues. The germline V gene encodes CDR1 MNHNY and CDR2 SVGAGI (reference sequence). Trimming removed 7 bases at V and 5 bases at J, with 17 bases between. CDR3 region: CASIRRERGTEAFF. Here the CDR3 DNA reads TGTGCCAGCATCCGGCGGGAAAGAGGAACTGAAGCTTTCTTT.

The rearrangement links TRBV23-1 to TRBJ2-7, with 14 bases fitting TRBD2. TRBV23-1 is an ORF, and what it does is uncertain. V trimming: 2 bases; J trimming: 6 bases; junction bases outside the gene matches: 24. This CDR3 is 22 amino acids long. The CDR3 loop is CASSQGDRGPRGLAGDPREQYF. Here the CDR3 DNA reads TGCGCCAGCAGTCAAGGGGACAGGGGGCCCCGGGGACTAGCGGGAGATCCCCGCGAGCAGTACTTC.

This chain links TRBV28 with TRBJ1-1; no firm D call. The V and J ends lost 3 bases and 11 bases respectively, with 10 bases between them. CDR3 length: 11 residues. The V gene's germline CDR1 is MDHEN and CDR2 SYDVKM. CDR3 region: CASSFGRNAFF. CDR3 DNA sequence: TGTGCCAGCAGTTTTGGCAGGAACGCTTTCTTT. Supplemented by reference TRBV28 and TRBJ1-1, the full variable domain reads DVKVTQSSRYLVKRTGEKVFLECVQDMDHENMFWYRQDPGLGLRLIYFSYDVKMKEKGDIPEGYSVSREKKERFSLILESASTNQTSMYLCASSFGRNAFFGQGTRLTVV.

The chain joins TRBV18 to TRBJ1-1, with D tentatively TRBD1 (6 bases). Looked up from germline, CDR1 is KGHSH and CDR2 is LQKENI. The V and J ends lost 3 bases and 0 bases respectively, with 20 bases between them. This CDR3 spans 18 amino acids. CDR3 region: CASSPRPKGDLMNTEAFF. CDR3 coding DNA: TGTGCCAGCTCACCCCGGCCAAAGGGGGACCTAATGAACACTGAAGCTTTCTTT. Together with reference TRBV18 and TRBJ1-1, the CDR3 gives the full variable domain: NAGVMQNPRHLVRRRGQEARLRCSPMKGHSHVYWYRQLPEEGLKFMVYLQKENIIDESGMPKERFSAEFPKEGPSILRIQQVVRGDSAAYFCASSPRPKGDLMNTEAFFGQGTRLTVV.

This rearrangement joins TRBV27 to TRBJ2-1, with 10 bases identical to TRBD2. Germline-derived CDR1 and CDR2 are MNHEY and SMNVEV (reference sequence). CDR3 size: 16 residues. V shed 6 bases and J 8 bases; nucleotides not matched to a gene: 13. Here the CDR3 reads CASSLPRGSGRDEQFF. DNA for the CDR3: TGTGCCAGCAGCCTCCCTAGGGGGAGCGGGAGGGATGAGCAGTTCTTC.

The J gene is TRBJ2-5, the V gene TRBV5-4, with D possibly being TRBD2 (5 bases). From germline, CDR1 is SGHNT and CDR2 YYREEE (reference sequence). This CDR3 spans 14 amino acids. Trimming cost V 4 bases and J 2 bases, with 12 bases left between them. The CDR3 DNA follows: TGTGCCAGCAGCACCTCTAGCCGTCAAGAGACCCAGTACTTC. Its translation: CASSTSSRQETQYF.

The rearrangement uses TRBV13 and TRBJ1-1; 7 nucleotides align to TRBD1. CDR1 is PRHDT, CDR2 FYEKMQ, per germline (reference sequence). V trimming: 3 bases; J trimming: 5 bases; junction bases outside the gene matches: 9. The CDR3 length is 15 residues. DNA for the CDR3: TGTGCCAGCAGCTTCGTACAGGGGAAAGAAACTGAAGCTTTCTTT. This encodes CASSFVQGKETEAFF. Variable domain in full (rest from reference TRBV13 and TRBJ1-1): AAGVIQSPRHLIKEKRETATLKCYPIPRHDTVYWYQQGPGQDPQFLISFYEKMQSDKGSIPDRFSAQQFSDYHSELNMSSLELGDSALYFCASSFVQGKETEAFFGQGTRLTVV.

This chain connects TRBV9 to TRBJ2-3; D is unclear. CDR3 length equals 16 residues. Looked up from germline, CDR1 is SGDLS and CDR2 is YYNGEE. Trimming took 2 bases from V and 1 from J, leaving 14 bases between them. CDR3 sequence (DNA): TGTGCCAGCAGCGTTGTAGATTCCGGGTGCACAGATACGCAGTATTTT. Its translation is CASSVVDSGCTDTQYF.

The rearrangement joins TRBV30 to TRBJ1-2; the D is unclear. Germline loops: CDR1 GTSNPN, CDR2 SVGIG (reference sequence). This CDR3 region has 11 residues. V lost 7 bases and J 4 bases, leaving 10 bases between the germline ends. The CDR3 DNA is TGTGCCTTGAGGACTGGCTATGGCTACACCTTC. Its translation: CALRTGYGYTF.